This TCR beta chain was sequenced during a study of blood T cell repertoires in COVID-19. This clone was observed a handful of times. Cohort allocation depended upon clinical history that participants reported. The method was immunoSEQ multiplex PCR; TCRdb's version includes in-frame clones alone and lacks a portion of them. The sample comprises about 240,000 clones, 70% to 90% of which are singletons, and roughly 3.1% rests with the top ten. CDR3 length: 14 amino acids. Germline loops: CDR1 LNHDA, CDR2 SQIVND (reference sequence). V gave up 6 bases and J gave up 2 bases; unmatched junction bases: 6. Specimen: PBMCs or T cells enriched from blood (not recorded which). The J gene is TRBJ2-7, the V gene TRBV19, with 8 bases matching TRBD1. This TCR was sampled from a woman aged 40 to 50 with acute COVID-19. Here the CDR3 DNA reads TGTGCCAGTAGCTTAGGGGGACAGGCCTACGAGCAGTACTTC. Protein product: CASSLGGQAYEQYF.